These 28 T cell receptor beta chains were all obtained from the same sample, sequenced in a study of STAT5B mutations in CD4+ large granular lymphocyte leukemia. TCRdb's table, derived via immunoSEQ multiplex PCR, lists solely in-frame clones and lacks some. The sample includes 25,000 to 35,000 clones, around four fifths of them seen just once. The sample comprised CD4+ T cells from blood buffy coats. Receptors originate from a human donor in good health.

Here the CDR3 DNA reads TGTGCCAGCAGCTTGGAACAGGGAAATGGCTACACCTTC. It specifies CASSLEQGNGYTF. This chain uses TRBV5-4 with TRBJ1-2, with D perhaps TRBD1 (6 bases). Trimming took 0 bases from V and 6 from J, leaving 9 bases between them. The CDR3 totals 13 residues. Germline assignment: CDR1 SGHNT and CDR2 YYREEE (reference sequence).

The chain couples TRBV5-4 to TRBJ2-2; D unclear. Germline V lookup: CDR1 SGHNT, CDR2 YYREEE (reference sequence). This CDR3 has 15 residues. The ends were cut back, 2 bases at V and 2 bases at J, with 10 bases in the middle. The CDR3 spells CASSFSLGNTGELFF. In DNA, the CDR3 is TGTGCCAGCAGCTTCAGCTTAGGTAACACCGGGGAGCTGTTTTTT.

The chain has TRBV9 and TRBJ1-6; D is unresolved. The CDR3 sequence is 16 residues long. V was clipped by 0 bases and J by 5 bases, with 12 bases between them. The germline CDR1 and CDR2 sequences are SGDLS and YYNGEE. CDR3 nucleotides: TGTGCCAGCAGCGTAGCTCTACGCCCCGATAATTCACCCCTCCACTTT. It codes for CASSVALRPDNSPLHF.

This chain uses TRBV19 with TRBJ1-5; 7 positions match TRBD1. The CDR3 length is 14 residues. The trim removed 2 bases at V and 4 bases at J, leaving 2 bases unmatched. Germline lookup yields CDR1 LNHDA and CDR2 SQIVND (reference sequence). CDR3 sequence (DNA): TGTGCCAGTAGTATACCAGGGGGAAATCAGCCCCAGCATTTT. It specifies CASSIPGGNQPQHF.

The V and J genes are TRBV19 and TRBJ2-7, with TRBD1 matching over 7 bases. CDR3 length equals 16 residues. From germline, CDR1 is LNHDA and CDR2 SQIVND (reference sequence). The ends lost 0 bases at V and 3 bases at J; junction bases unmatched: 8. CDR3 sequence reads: CASSIEGETGRYEQYF. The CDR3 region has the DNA TGTGCCAGTAGTATAGAAGGGGAGACAGGGCGCTACGAGCAGTACTTC.

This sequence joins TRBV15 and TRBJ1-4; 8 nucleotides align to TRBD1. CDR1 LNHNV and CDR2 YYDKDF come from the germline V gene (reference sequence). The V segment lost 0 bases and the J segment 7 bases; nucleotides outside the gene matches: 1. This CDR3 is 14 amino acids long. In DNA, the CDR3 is TGTGCCACCAGCAGAGACAGGGGGCGTGAAAAACTGTTTTTT. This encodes CATSRDRGREKLFF.

For the CDR3, the DNA is TGTGTCAGAAGCGACCCTGGGACAGGGCTTATCGAGCAGTACTTC. As protein: CVRSDPGTGLIEQYF. This chain uses TRBV7-5 with TRBJ2-7; TRBD1, the D gene given by the table, was not confirmed from the DNA. TRBV7-5 is recorded as a pseudogene. This CDR3 has 15 residues.

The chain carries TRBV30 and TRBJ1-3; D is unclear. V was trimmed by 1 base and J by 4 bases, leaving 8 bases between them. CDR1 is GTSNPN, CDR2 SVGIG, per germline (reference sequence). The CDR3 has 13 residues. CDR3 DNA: TGTGCCTGGAGTGGGCAGCTAGGAAACACCATATATTTT. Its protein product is CAWSGQLGNTIYF.

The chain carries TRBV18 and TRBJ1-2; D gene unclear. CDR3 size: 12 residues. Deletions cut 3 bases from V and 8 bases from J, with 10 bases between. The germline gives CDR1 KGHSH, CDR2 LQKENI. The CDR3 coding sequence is TGTGCCAGCTCACCGAGTGACCGGGGCTACACCTTC. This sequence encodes CASSPSDRGYTF. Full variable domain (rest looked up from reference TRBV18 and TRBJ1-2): NAGVMQNPRHLVRRRGQEARLRCSPMKGHSHVYWYRQLPEEGLKFMVYLQKENIIDESGMPKERFSAEFPKEGPSILRIQQVVRGDSAAYFCASSPSDRGYTFGSGTRLTVV.

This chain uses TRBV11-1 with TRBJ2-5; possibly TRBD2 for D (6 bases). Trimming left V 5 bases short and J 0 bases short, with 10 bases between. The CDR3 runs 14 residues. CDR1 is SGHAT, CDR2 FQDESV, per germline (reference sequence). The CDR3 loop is CASSTGDYQETQYF. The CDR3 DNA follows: TGTGCCAGCAGCACCGGGGACTACCAAGAGACCCAGTACTTC. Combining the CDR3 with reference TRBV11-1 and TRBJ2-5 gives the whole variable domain EAEVAQSPRYKITEKSQAVAFWCDPISGHATLYWYRQILGQGPELLVQFQDESVVDDSQLPKDRFSAERLKGVDSTLKIQPAELGDSAMYLCASSTGDYQETQYFGPGTRLLVL.

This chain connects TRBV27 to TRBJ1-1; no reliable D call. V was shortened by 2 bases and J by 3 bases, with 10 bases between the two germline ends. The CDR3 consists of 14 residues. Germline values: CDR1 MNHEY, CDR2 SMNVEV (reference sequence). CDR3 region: CASSLKPQHTEAFF. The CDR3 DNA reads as TGTGCCAGCAGTTTAAAGCCCCAGCACACTGAAGCTTTCTTT.

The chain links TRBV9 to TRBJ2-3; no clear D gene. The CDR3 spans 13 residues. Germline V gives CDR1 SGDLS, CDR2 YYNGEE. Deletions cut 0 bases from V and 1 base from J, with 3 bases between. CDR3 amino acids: CASSVEGTDTQYF. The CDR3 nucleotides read TGTGCCAGCAGCGTAGAGGGCACAGATACGCAGTATTTT.

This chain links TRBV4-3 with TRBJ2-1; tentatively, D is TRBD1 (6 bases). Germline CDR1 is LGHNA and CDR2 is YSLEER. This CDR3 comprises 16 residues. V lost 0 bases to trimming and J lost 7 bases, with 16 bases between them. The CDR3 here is CASSQDLGQGRNEQFF. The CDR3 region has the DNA TGCGCCAGCAGCCAAGATCTAGGCCAGGGGAGAAATGAGCAGTTCTTC.

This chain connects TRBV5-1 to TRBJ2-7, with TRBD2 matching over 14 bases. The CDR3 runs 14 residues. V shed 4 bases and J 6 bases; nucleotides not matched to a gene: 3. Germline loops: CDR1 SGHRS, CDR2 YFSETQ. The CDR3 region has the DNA TGCGCCAGCAGCCCCGGACTAGCGGGAGGCGAGCAGTACTTC. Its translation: CASSPGLAGGEQYF.

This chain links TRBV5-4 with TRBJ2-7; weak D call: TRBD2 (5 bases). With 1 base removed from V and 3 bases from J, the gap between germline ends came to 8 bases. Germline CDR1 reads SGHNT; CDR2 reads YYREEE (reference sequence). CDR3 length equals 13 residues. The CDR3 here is CASSLRRGYEQYF. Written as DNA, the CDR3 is TGTGCCAGCAGCTTGCGTCGGGGCTACGAGCAGTACTTC.

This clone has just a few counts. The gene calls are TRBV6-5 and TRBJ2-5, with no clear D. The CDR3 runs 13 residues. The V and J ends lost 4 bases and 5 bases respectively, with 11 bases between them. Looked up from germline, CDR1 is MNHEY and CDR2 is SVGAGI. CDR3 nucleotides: TGTGCCAGCAGTTCCCTAATAGGGGAGACCCAGTACTTC. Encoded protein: CASSSLIGETQYF.

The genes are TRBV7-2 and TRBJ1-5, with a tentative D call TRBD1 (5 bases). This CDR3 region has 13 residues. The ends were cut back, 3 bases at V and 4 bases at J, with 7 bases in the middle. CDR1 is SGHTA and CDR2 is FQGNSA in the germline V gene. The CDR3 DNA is TGTGCCAGCAGCTTCAGGGAAAATCAGCCCCAGCATTTT. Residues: CASSFRENQPQHF.

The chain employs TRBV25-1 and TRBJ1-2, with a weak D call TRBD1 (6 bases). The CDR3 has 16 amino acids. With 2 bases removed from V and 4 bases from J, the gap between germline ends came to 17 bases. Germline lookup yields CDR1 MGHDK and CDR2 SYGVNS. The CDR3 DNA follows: TGTGCCAGCAGTGAAAATTGGCCTGGACAGAGCTATGGCTACACCTTC. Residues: CASSENWPGQSYGYTF.

The CDR3 DNA sequence: TGTGCCAGCAGGGAGGGGACAGTGGGCACAGATACGCAGTATTTT. Translated: CASREGTVGTDTQYF. J is TRBJ2-3 and V is TRBV2; possibly TRBD1 for D (7 bases). This CDR3 has 15 amino acids. Trimming shortened V by 6 bases and J by 1 base, and 14 bases separated the two germline ends. The germline V gene has CDR1 SNHLY and CDR2 FYNNEI.

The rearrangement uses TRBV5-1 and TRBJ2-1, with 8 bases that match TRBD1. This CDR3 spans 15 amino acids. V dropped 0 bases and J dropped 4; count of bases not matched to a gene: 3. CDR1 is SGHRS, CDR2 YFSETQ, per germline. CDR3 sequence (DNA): TGCGCCAGCAGCTTGGTGGGGACAGGTTACAATGAGCAGTTCTTC. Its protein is CASSLVGTGYNEQFF.

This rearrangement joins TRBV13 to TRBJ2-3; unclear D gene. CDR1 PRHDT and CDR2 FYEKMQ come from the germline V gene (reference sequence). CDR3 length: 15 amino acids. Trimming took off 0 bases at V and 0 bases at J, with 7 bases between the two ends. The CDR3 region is CASSLGTVSTDTQYF. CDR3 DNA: TGTGCCAGCAGCTTAGGGACGGTGAGCACAGATACGCAGTATTTT.

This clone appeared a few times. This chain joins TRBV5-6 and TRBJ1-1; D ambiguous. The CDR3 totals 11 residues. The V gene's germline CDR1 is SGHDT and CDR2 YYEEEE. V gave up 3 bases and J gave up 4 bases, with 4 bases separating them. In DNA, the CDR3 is TGTGCCAGCAGCTCAGTCACTGAAGCTTTCTTT. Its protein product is CASSSVTEAFF.

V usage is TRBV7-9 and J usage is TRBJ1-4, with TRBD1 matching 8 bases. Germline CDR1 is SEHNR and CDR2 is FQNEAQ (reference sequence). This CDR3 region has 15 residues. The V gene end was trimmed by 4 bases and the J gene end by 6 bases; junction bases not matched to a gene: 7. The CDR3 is CASSSGQGGHEKLFF. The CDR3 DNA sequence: TGTGCCAGCAGCTCCGGACAGGGAGGGCATGAAAAACTGTTTTTT.

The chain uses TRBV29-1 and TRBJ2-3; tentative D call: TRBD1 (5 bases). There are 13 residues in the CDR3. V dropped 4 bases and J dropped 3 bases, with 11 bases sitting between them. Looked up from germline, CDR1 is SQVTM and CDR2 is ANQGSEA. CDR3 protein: CSVAMGRTDTQYF. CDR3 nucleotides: TGCAGCGTTGCCATGGGGCGAACAGATACGCAGTATTTT.

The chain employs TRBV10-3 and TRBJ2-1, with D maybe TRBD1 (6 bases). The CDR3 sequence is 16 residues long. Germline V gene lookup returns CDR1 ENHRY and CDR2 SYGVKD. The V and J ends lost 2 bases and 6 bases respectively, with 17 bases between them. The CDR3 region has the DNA TGTGCCATCAGTGAGCAACAGGGATGGGGTTCCAATGAGCAGTTCTTC. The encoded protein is CAISEQQGWGSNEQFF.

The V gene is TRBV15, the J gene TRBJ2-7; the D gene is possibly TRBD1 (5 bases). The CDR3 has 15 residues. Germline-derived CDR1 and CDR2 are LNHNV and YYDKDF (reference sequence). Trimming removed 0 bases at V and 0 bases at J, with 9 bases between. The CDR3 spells CATSRDYDSSYEQYF. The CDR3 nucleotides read TGTGCCACCAGCAGAGATTACGACAGCTCCTACGAGCAGTACTTC.

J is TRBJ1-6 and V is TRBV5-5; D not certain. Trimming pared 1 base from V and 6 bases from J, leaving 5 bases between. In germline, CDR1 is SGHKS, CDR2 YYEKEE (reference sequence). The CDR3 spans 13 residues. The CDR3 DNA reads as TGTGCCAGCAGCTTGACTTTTAATTCACCCCTCCACTTT. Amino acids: CASSLTFNSPLHF.

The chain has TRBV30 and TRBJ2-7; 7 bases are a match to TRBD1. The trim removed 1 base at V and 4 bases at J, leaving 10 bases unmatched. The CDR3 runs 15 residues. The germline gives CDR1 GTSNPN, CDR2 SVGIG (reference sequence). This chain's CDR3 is CAWSGDRDSSYEQYF. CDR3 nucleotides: TGTGCCTGGAGTGGGGATAGGGACAGCTCTTACGAGCAGTACTTC.